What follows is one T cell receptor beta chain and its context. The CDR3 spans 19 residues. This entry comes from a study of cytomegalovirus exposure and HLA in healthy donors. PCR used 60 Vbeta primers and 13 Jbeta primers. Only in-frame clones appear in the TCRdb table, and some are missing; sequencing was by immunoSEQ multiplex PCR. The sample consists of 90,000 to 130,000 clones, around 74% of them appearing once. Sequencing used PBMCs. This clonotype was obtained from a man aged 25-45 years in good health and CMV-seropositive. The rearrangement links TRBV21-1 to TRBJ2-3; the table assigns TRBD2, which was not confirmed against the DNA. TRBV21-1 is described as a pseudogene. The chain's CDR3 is CASSPRGAHPTASTDTQYF. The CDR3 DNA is TGTGCCAGCAGCCCCCGGGGGGCTCACCCCACAGCCAGCACAGATACGCAGTATTTT.